This record looks at one T cell receptor (beta chain) sequence and its context. The antigen remains undetermined. The CDR3 has 14 amino acids. With 2 bases removed from V and 5 bases from J, the gap between germline ends came to 13 bases. Germline V gives CDR1 SGHTA, CDR2 FQGNSA. The time point here: week 23, last vaccination. One vaccine dose held 300 ug of mutant IDH1 20-mer peptide and came with topical imiquimod. Donors harbored newly found WHO grade 3 or 4 IDH1-mutant, ATRX-lost astrocytomas. The data derive from a study of a mutant IDH1 vaccine in newly diagnosed glioma. On the study more broadly: Vaccines began 4-6 weeks after radiotherapy alone, or with temozolomide cycles.

Data came from immunoSEQ multiplex PCR; TCRdb stores just in-frame clones and leaves some out. The table lists approximately 44,000 clones, under 95% of them singletons. Sequenced here: PBMCs, sampled from a glioma patient whose treatment included an IDH1 peptide vaccine. This TCR derives from a man in his forties or fifties with glioma. The chain uses TRBV7-2 and TRBJ2-7; D may be TRBD1 (6 bases). The CDR3: CASSLRTAGDEQYF. For the CDR3, the DNA is TGTGCCAGCAGCTTAAGGACAGCCGGCGACGAGCAGTACTTC.